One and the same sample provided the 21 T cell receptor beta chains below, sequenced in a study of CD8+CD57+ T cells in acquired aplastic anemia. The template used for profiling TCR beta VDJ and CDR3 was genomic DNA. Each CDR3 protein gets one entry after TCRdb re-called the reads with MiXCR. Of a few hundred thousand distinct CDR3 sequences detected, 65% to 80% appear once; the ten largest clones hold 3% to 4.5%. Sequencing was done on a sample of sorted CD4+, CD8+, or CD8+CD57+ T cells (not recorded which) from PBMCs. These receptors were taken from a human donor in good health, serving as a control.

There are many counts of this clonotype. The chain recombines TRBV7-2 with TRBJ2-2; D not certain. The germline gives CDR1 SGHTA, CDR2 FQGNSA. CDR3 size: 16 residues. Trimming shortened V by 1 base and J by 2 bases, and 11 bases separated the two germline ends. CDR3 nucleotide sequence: TGTGCCAGCAGCTTAGTTGGCAGGATAAACACCGGGGAGCTGTTTTTT. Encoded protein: CASSLVGRINTGELFF.

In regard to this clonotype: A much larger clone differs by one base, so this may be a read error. In DNA form, the CDR3 reads TGCGCCAGCAACCAACTAAGCGGGGGAAAGGAAAATGAGCAGTTCTTC. Translating gives CASNQLSGGKENEQFF. J is TRBJ2-1 and V is TRBV4-3; 8 nucleotides align to TRBD2. CDR3 length: 16 amino acids. Germline CDR1 LGHNA, CDR2 YSLEER.

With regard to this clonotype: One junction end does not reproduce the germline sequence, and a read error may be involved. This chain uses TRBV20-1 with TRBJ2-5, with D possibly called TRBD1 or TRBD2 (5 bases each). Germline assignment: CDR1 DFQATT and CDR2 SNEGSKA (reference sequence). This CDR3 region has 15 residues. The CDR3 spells CSASDSGRDQGTQYF. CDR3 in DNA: TGCAGTGCTAGCGATTCCGGCAGGGACCAAGGGACCCAGTACTTC.

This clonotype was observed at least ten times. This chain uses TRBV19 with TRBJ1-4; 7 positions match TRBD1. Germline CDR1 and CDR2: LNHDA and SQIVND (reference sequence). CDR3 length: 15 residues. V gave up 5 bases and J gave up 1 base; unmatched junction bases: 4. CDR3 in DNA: TGTGCCAGTAGTTCAAACAGGGGAACTAATGAAAAACTGTTTTTT. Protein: CASSSNRGTNEKLFF.

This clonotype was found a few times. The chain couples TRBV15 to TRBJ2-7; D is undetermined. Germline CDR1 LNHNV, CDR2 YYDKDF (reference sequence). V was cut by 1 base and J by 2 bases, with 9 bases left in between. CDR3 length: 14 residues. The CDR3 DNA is TGTGCCACCAGCAGAGCGGACGGTCCCTACGAGCAGTACTTC. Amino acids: CATSRADGPYEQYF.

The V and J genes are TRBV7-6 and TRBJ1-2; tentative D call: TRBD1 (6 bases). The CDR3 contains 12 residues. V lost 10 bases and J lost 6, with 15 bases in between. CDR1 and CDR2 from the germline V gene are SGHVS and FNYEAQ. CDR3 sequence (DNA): TGTGCCATAGGAGTACAGGGCCATGGCTACACCTTC. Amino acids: CAIGVQGHGYTF. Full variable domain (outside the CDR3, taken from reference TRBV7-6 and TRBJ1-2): GAGVSQSPRYKVTKRGQDVALRCDPISGHVSLYWYRQALGQGPEFLTYFNYEAQQDKSGLPNDRFSAERPEGSISTLTIQRTEQRDSAMYRCAIGVQGHGYTFGSGTRLTVV.

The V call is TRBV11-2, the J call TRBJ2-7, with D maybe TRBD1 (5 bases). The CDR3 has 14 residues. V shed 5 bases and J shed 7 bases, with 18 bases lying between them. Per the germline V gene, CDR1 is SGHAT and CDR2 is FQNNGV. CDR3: CASSVDRLTVEQYF. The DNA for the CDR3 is TGTGCCAGCAGCGTCGACAGACTGACGGTGGAGCAGTACTTC.

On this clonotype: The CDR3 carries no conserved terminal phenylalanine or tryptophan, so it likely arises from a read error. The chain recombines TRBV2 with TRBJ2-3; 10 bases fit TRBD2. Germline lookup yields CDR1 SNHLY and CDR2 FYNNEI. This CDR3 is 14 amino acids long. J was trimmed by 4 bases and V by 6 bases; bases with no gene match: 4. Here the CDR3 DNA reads TGTGCCAGCAGCGGAAGCGGGGGGGCAGATACGCAGTATCTT. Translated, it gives CASSGSGGADTQYL.

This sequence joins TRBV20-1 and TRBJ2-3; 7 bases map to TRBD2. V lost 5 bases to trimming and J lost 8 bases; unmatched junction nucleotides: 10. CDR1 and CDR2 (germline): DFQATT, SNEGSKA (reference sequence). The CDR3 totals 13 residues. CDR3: CSAGEGTAVTQYF. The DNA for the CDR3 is TGCAGTGCTGGGGAGGGGACCGCCGTTACGCAGTATTTT.

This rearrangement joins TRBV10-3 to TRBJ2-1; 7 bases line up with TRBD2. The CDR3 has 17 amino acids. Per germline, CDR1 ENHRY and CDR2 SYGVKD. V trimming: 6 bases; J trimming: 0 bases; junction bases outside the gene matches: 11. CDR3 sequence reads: CAIRRLAAGDSYNEQFF. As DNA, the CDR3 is TGTGCCATCAGGCGACTGGCTGCGGGGGACTCCTACAATGAGCAGTTCTTC.

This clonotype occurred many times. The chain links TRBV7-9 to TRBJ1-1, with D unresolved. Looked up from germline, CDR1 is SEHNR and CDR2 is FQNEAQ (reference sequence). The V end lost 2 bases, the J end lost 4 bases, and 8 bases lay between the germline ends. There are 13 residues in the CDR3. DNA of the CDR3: TGTGCCAGCAGCTTACGGGAATTCACTGAAGCTTTCTTT. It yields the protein CASSLREFTEAFF. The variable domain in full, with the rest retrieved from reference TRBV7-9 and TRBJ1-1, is DTGVSQNPRHKITKRGQNVTFRCDPISEHNRLYWYRQTLGQGPEFLTYFQNEAQLEKSRLLSDRFSAERPKGSFSTLEIQRTEQGDSAMYLCASSLREFTEAFFGQGTRLTVV.

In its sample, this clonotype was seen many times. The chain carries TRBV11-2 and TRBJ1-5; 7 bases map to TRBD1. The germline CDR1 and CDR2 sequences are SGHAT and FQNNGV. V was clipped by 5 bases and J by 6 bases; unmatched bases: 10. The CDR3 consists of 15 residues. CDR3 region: CASSPNRGESQPQHF. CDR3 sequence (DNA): TGTGCCAGCAGCCCCAACAGGGGAGAGTCTCAGCCCCAGCATTTT.

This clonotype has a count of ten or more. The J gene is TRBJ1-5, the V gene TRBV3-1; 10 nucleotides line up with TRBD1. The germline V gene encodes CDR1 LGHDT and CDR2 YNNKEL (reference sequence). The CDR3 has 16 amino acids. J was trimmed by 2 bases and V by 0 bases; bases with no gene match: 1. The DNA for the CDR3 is TGTGCCAGCAGCCAAGAGGACAGGGGGTGCAATCAGCCCCAGCATTTT. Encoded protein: CASSQEDRGCNQPQHF.

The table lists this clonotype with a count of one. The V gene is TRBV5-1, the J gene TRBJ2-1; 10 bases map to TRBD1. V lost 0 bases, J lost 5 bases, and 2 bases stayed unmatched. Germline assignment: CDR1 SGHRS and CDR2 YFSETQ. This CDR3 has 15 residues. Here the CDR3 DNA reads TGCGCCAGCAGCTTGGCGGGGACAGGGGACAATGAGCAGTTCTTC. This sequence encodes CASSLAGTGDNEQFF.

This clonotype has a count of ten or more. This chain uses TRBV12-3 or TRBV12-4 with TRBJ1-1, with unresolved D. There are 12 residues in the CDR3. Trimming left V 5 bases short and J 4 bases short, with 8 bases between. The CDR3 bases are TGTGCCAGCAGTCCACTTTTCACTGAAGCTTTCTTT. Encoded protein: CASSPLFTEAFF.

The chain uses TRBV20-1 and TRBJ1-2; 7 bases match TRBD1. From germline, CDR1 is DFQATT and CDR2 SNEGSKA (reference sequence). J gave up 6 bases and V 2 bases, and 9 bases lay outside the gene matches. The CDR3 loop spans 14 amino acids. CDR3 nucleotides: TGCAGTGCTAGACAGGACAGGACGGAACATGGCTACACCTTC. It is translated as CSARQDRTEHGYTF.

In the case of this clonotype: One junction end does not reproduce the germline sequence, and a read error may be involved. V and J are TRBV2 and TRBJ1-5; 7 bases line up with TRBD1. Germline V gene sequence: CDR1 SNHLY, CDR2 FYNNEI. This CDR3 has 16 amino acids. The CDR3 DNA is TGCGCCAGCAGCCTATCCGGGACAGTGGGCAATCAGCCCCAGCATTTT. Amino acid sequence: CASSLSGTVGNQPQHF.

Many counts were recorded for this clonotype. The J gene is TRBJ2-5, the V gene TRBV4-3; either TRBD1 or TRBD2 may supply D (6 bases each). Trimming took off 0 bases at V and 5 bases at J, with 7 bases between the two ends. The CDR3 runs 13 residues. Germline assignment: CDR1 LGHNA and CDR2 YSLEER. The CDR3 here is CASSQEGGETQYF. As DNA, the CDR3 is TGCGCCAGCAGCCAAGAAGGGGGGGAGACCCAGTACTTC.

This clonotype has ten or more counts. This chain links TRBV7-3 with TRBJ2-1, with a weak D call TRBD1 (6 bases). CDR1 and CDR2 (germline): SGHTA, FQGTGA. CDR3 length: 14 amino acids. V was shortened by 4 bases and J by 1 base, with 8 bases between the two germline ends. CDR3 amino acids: CASSSGQSYNEQFF. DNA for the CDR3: TGTGCCAGCAGCTCTGGACAGTCCTACAATGAGCAGTTCTTC.

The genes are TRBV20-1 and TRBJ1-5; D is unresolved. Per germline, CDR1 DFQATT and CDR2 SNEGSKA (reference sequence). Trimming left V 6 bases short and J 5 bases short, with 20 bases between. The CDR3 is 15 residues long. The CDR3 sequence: CSASEPTENDQPQHF. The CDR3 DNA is TGCAGTGCCAGTGAGCCGACGGAGAACGATCAGCCCCAGCATTTT.

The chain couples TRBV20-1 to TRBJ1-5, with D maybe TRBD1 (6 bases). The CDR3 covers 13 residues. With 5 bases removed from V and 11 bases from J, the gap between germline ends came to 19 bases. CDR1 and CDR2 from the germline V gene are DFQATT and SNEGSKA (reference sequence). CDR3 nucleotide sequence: TGCAGTGCTCCTCTAACAGGGACGAACACCCAGCATTTT. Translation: CSAPLTGTNTQHF.